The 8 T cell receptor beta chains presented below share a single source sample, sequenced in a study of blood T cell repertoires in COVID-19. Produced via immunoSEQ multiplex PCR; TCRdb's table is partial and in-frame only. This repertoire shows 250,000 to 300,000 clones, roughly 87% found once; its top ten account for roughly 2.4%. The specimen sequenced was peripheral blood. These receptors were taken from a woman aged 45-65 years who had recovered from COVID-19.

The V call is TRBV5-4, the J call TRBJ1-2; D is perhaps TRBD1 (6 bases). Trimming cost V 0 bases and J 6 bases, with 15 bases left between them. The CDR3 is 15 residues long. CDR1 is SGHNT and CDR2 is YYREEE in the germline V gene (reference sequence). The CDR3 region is CASSLDRENGHGYTF. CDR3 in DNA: TGTGCCAGCAGCTTGGACAGGGAAAATGGCCATGGCTACACCTTC.

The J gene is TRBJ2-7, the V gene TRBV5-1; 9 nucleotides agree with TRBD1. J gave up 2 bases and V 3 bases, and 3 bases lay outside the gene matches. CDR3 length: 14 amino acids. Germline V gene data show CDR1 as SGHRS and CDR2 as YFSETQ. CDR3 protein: CASSSRTGAYEQYF. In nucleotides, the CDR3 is TGCGCCAGCAGCTCGAGGACAGGGGCCTACGAGCAGTACTTC. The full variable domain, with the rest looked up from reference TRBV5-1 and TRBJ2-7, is KAGVTQTPRYLIKTRGQQVTLSCSPISGHRSVSWYQQTPGQGLQFLFEYFSETQRNKGNFPGRFSGRQFSNSRSEMNVSTLELGDSALYLCASSSRTGAYEQYFGPGTRLTVT.

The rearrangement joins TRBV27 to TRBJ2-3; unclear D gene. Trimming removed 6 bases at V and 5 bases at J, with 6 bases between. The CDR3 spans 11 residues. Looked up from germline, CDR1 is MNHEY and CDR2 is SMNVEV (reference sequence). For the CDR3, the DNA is TGTGCCAGCAGATTCCGAGATACGCAGTATTTT. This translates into CASRFRDTQYF.

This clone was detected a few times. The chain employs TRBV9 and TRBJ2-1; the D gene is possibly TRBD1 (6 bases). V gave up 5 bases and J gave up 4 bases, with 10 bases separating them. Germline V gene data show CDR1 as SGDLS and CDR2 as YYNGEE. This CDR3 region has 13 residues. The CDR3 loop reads CASRGQTYNEQFF. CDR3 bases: TGTGCCAGCAGGGGACAAACGTACAATGAGCAGTTCTTC. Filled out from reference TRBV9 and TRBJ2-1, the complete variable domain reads DSGVTQTPKHLITATGQRVTLRCSPRSGDLSVYWYQQSLDQGLQFLIQYYNGEERAKGNILERFSAQQFPDLHSELNLSSLELGDSALYFCASRGQTYNEQFFGPGTRLTVL.

In nucleotides, the CDR3 is TGTGCCAGCAGCCCAGAGACAGGGAACACTGAAGCTTTCTTT. It translates to CASSPETGNTEAFF. The chain couples TRBV2 to TRBJ1-1, with D perhaps TRBD1 (6 bases). The CDR3 has 14 amino acids. CDR1 SNHLY and CDR2 FYNNEI come from the germline V gene. The V end was cut by 6 bases, the J end by 1 base, with 12 bases between.

For the CDR3, the DNA is TGTGCCAGCTCACCAGGGGCGGGGGGAAGCAATCAGCCCCAGCATTTT. Residues: CASSPGAGGSNQPQHF. This chain uses TRBV18 with TRBJ1-5; a possible D gene is TRBD1 (5 bases). The CDR3 totals 16 residues. Germline loops: CDR1 KGHSH, CDR2 LQKENI. Trimming removed 2 bases at V and 1 base at J, with 12 bases between.

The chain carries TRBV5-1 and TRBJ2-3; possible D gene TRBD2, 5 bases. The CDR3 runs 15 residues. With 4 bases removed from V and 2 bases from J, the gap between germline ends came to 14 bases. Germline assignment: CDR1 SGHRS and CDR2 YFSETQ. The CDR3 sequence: CASSPGSGNTDTQYF. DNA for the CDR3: TGCGCCAGCAGCCCGGGGTCCGGAAACACAGATACGCAGTATTTT. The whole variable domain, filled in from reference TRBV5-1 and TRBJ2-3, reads KAGVTQTPRYLIKTRGQQVTLSCSPISGHRSVSWYQQTPGQGLQFLFEYFSETQRNKGNFPGRFSGRQFSNSRSEMNVSTLELGDSALYLCASSPGSGNTDTQYFGPGTRLTVL.

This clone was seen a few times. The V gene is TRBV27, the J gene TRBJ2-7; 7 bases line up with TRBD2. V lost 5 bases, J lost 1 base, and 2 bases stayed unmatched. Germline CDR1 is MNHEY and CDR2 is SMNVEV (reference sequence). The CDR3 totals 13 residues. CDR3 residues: CASSTGGSYEQYF. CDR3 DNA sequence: TGTGCCAGCAGTACCGGGGGGTCCTACGAGCAGTACTTC.